These 17 T cell receptor beta chains came from one sample sequenced in a study of CD8 T cells in ankylosing spondylitis. MiXCR, applied by TCRdb to the 5' RACE reads, yields one record per CDR3 protein. This table has 150,000 or so distinct CDR3 sequences, roughly 34% appearing once. Sequencing was carried out using synovial fluid, either unsorted or a sorted T cell fraction (not recorded which). The receptor set was obtained from a male donor with ankylosing spondylitis.

The chain employs TRBV10-1 and TRBJ2-1; D is undetermined. This CDR3 region has 12 residues. Per the germline V gene, CDR1 is WNHNN and CDR2 is SYGVQD (reference sequence). Deletions cut 3 bases from V and 4 bases from J, with 4 bases between. This CDR3 reads CASSESYNEQFF. In DNA, the CDR3 is TGCGCCAGCAGTGAATCTTACAATGAGCAGTTCTTC.

This clonotype was seen more than once but under ten times. The junction departs from the called germline gene at one end, perhaps through a read error. The rearrangement links TRBV6-6 to TRBJ2-7, with D possibly matching TRBD1 (6 bases). CDR3 length equals 12 residues. Germline V gives CDR1 MNHNY, CDR2 SVGAGI (reference sequence). CDR3 DNA sequence: TGTGCCTGCAGTGCCACAGGGTTCGAGCAGTACTTC. Its protein product is CACSATGFEQYF.

The genes are TRBV7-9 and TRBJ1-1; D gene uncertain. The CDR3 is made up of 13 amino acids. CDR1 and CDR2 (germline): SEHNR, FQNEAQ (reference sequence). Trimming removed 4 bases from V and 2 bases from J, with 8 bases in between. CDR3 loop: CASSSPRNTEAFF. Written as DNA, the CDR3 is TGTGCCAGCAGCTCCCCAAGAAACACTGAAGCTTTCTTT.

The V and J genes are TRBV6-1 and TRBJ2-1; 10 bases match TRBD2. Trimming took 6 bases from V and 2 from J; bases not matched to a gene: 4. The CDR3 runs 15 residues. The germline gives CDR1 MNHNS, CDR2 SASEGT. The CDR3 protein is CASSPLAGPYNEQFF. DNA for the CDR3: TGTGCCAGCAGCCCACTAGCGGGGCCCTACAATGAGCAGTTCTTC.

The V and J genes are TRBV7-3 and TRBJ2-3; no reliable D call. Between the trimmed V and J ends, which lost 5 bases and 4 bases, there was a span of 10 bases. Per germline, CDR1 SGHTA and CDR2 FQGTGA. The CDR3 is made up of 13 amino acids. CDR3: CASSRTKADTQYF. DNA of the CDR3: TGTGCCAGCAGCCGGACGAAGGCAGATACGCAGTATTTT.

The V call is TRBV14, the J call TRBJ2-7, with D maybe TRBD2 (5 bases). This CDR3 has 15 residues. The V end lost 1 base, the J end lost 0 bases, and 10 bases lay between the germline ends. Germline-derived CDR1 and CDR2 are SGHDN and FVKESK. CDR3 DNA sequence: TGTGCCAGCAGCCAAGTACTAGGCGCCTCCTACGAGCAGTACTTC. Protein: CASSQVLGASYEQYF.

This clonotype was seen at least ten times. This chain links TRBV5-1 with TRBJ2-3; TRBD2 matches at 13 bases. J lost 5 bases, V lost 4 bases, and 7 bases had no gene match. Germline assignment: CDR1 SGHRS and CDR2 YFSETQ. CDR3 length equals 16 residues. Written as DNA, the CDR3 is TGCGCCAGCAGCGTGGGACTAGCGGGGTCCATAGATACGCAGTATTTT. It codes for CASSVGLAGSIDTQYF.

Many counts were recorded for this clonotype. This chain links TRBV12-3 or TRBV12-4 with TRBJ1-1; the D is unclear. The CDR3 spans 12 residues. V lost 2 bases, J lost 6 bases, and 7 bases lay in between. The CDR3 spells CASSLREAEAFF. The CDR3 DNA is TGTGCCAGCAGTTTAAGGGAAGCTGAAGCTTTCTTT.

CDR3 loop: CASSGVWDGAFF. The CDR3 DNA reads as TGTGCCAGCAGCGGTGTGTGGGACGGGGCTTTCTTT. V usage is TRBV11-3 and J usage is TRBJ1-1; perhaps TRBD1 as D (5 bases). Germline V CDR1 and CDR2: SGHNT, YENEEA. Trimming took 5 bases from V and 11 from J, leaving 15 bases between them. The CDR3 extends over 12 amino acids.

A few counts support this clonotype. The chain links TRBV7-2 to TRBJ2-7; 10 bases align to TRBD2. CDR1 and CDR2 (germline): SGHTA, FQGNSA. This CDR3 is 15 amino acids long. Trimming removed 3 bases from V and 4 bases from J; junction bases left unmatched: 6. The CDR3 nucleotides read TGTGCCAGCAGCTTCACTAGCGGGGAAGCTTACGAGCAGTACTTC. It yields the protein CASSFTSGEAYEQYF. The complete variable domain, with remaining parts taken from reference TRBV7-2 and TRBJ2-7, reads GAGVSQSPSNKVTEKGKDVELRCDPISGHTALYWYRQSLGQGLEFLIYFQGNSAPDKSGLPSDRFSAERTGGSVSTLTIQRTQQEDSAVYLCASSFTSGEAYEQYFGPGTRLTVT.

This chain links TRBV24-1 with TRBJ2-1; D gene uncertain. V lost 6 bases and J 8 bases, leaving 7 bases between the germline ends. The CDR3 is 11 amino acids. CDR1 KGHDR and CDR2 SFDVKD come from the germline V gene. This CDR3 is CATSRGDEQFF. CDR3 bases: TGTGCCACCAGTCGTGGGGATGAGCAGTTCTTC.

The chain uses TRBV12-3 or TRBV12-4 and TRBJ2-1, with 9 positions matching TRBD1. The CDR3 sequence is 16 residues long. Trimming removed 5 bases from V and 7 bases from J; junction bases left unmatched: 12. Written as DNA, the CDR3 is TGTGCCAGCAGTGTCGCCACAGGGGGCGCGGGGAATGAGCAGTTCTTC. Amino acid sequence: CASSVATGGAGNEQFF.

This clonotype was recorded many times. The chain joins TRBV20-1 to TRBJ2-4, with 9 bases aligning to TRBD2. Germline V gene lookup returns CDR1 DFQATT and CDR2 SNEGSKA (reference sequence). V was clipped by 3 bases and J by 8 bases; unmatched bases: 8. The CDR3 has 14 residues. As DNA, the CDR3 is TGCAGTGCTAGTTTATTGGTAGCGGGGGACATTCAGTACTTC. Protein product: CSASLLVAGDIQYF.

This clonotype was observed many times. V usage is TRBV20-1 and J usage is TRBJ1-1; 7 positions agree with TRBD1. The CDR3 runs to 16 residues. Germline CDR1 DFQATT, CDR2 SNEGSKA (reference sequence). Trimming took 3 bases from V and 0 from J; bases not matched to a gene: 10. This CDR3 reads CSASQNRGSLNTEAFF. CDR3 DNA sequence: TGCAGTGCTAGCCAAAACAGGGGATCCCTGAACACTGAAGCTTTCTTT.

The genes are TRBV20-1 and TRBJ2-5; 8 nucleotides line up with TRBD1. With V trimmed by 5 bases and J by 4 bases, 9 bases remained unmatched. CDR1 is DFQATT, CDR2 SNEGSKA, per germline (reference sequence). This CDR3 has 14 residues. CDR3 sequence: CSASNDRGGETQYF. In DNA form, the CDR3 reads TGCAGTGCTTCCAACGACAGGGGTGGAGAGACCCAGTACTTC.

This chain's CDR3 is CSAPTGVGPYGYTF. CDR3 nucleotide sequence: TGCAGTGCGCCGACAGGTGTGGGTCCCTATGGCTACACCTTC. This chain joins TRBV20-1 and TRBJ1-2; the D gene is possibly TRBD1 (6 bases). Trimming took 6 bases from V and 4 from J, leaving 18 bases between them. The CDR3 has 14 residues. Germline V gene lookup returns CDR1 DFQATT and CDR2 SNEGSKA (reference sequence).

This clonotype was detected only once. V gene TRBV12-3 or TRBV12-4 combines with J gene TRBJ2-6; D remains unclear. Trimming left V 3 bases short and J 0 bases short, with 12 bases between. This CDR3 spans 17 amino acids. The CDR3 DNA sequence: TGTGCCAGCAGTTTTAGGCTAGTGTACTCTGGGGCCAACGTCCTGACTTTC. Translation gives CASSFRLVYSGANVLTF.